These 16 T cell receptor beta chains came from one sample sequenced in a study of cytomegalovirus exposure and HLA in healthy donors. Use of 60 Vbeta and 13 Jbeta primers characterized the PCR. Libraries were prepared by immunoSEQ multiplex PCR; TCRdb keeps only in-frame clonotypes and omits some of them. Seen here are more than 85,000 clones, roughly three quarters observed once, and the top ten hold just under 4%. Sequenced input: PBMCs. The receptor set was obtained from a woman between 50 and 59 years old in good health and CMV-seropositive.

Only one count was recorded for this clone. The chain links TRBV7-8 to TRBJ2-6, with TRBD2 matching over 12 bases. This CDR3 spans 19 amino acids. V gave up 1 base and J gave up 2 bases; unmatched junction bases: 6. CDR1 and CDR2 from the germline V gene are SGHVS and FQNEAQ. CDR3 sequence: CASSLGASGRAAGANVLTF. CDR3 coding DNA: TGTGCCAGCAGCTTAGGGGCTAGCGGGAGGGCCGCTGGGGCCAACGTCCTGACTTTC.

This chain connects TRBV6-5 to TRBJ1-2, with D possibly being TRBD1 (6 bases). V lost 4 bases and J 5 bases, leaving 11 bases between the germline ends. The germline V gene has CDR1 MNHEY and CDR2 SVGAGI. This CDR3 comprises 13 residues. The DNA for the CDR3 is TGTGCCAGCAGTTCGGACAGATCTTATGGCTACACCTTC. It encodes CASSSDRSYGYTF.

V usage is TRBV5-1 and J usage is TRBJ2-1, with 13 bases matching TRBD2. There are 14 residues in the CDR3. The V segment lost 2 bases and the J segment 15 bases; nucleotides outside the gene matches: 8. Germline loops: CDR1 SGHRS, CDR2 YFSETQ. CDR3 DNA: TGCGCCAGCAGCTTAGCGACTAGCGGGGGGCTTGGGTTCTTC. It encodes CASSLATSGGLGFF.

This rearrangement joins TRBV2 to TRBJ1-6; unclear D gene. The CDR3 extends over 15 amino acids. Between the trimmed V and J ends, which lost 3 bases and 0 bases, there was a span of 6 bases. The germline V gene has CDR1 SNHLY and CDR2 FYNNEI. DNA of the CDR3: TGTGCCAGCAGTGATAAGAGCTCCTATAATTCACCCCTCCACTTT. As protein: CASSDKSSYNSPLHF.

The rearrangement links TRBV19 to TRBJ2-1; 11 bases fit TRBD2. The CDR3 sequence is 14 residues long. Per the germline V gene, CDR1 is LNHDA and CDR2 is SQIVND (reference sequence). J was trimmed by 10 bases and V by 4 bases; bases with no gene match: 6. The CDR3 spells CASSRLAGGGEQFF. The CDR3 DNA is TGTGCCAGTAGTAGGCTAGCGGGAGGTGGAGAGCAGTTCTTC.

This clone was counted a few times. The sample contains more than one DNA sequence encoding this CDR3. The chain's CDR3 is CASSVEPSGSYEQYF. In nucleotides, the CDR3 is TGTGCCAGCAGCGTAGAGCCCAGCGGTTCCTACGAGCAGTACTTC. The V and J genes are TRBV9 and TRBJ2-7; a possible D gene is TRBD2 (5 bases). Looked up from germline, CDR1 is SGDLS and CDR2 is YYNGEE. V lost 0 bases and J lost 1, with 11 bases in between. This CDR3 has 15 residues.

This clone was detected only a few times. The gene calls are TRBV19 and TRBJ2-1; D perhaps matches TRBD1 (8 bases). V was clipped by 4 bases and J by 4 bases, with 14 bases between them. Germline V CDR1 and CDR2: LNHDA, SQIVND (reference sequence). The CDR3 loop spans 15 amino acids. This CDR3 is CASSTTGGGYNEQFF. Here the CDR3 DNA reads TGTGCCAGTAGTACAACAGGGGGGGGATACAATGAGCAGTTCTTC.

The V gene is TRBV7-8, the J gene TRBJ1-4; 8 positions agree with TRBD1. CDR1 SGHVS and CDR2 FQNEAQ come from the germline V gene. Germline trimming cut 4 bases from V and 8 bases from J; bases unmatched to any gene: 6. The CDR3 runs 14 residues. As DNA, the CDR3 is TGTGCCAGCAGCTCAGGGGCAGGGGGCGAAAAACTGTTTTTT. Its protein product is CASSSGAGGEKLFF.

The chain carries TRBV6-5 and TRBJ1-2, with TRBD1 identical over 8 bases. After removal of 5 bases from V and 3 bases from J, the junction contained 5 bases not matched to a gene. Germline V lookup: CDR1 MNHEY, CDR2 SVGAGI. CDR3 size: 14 residues. CDR3 amino acids: CASSPTGQDYGYTF. CDR3 in DNA: TGTGCCAGCAGTCCAACGGGACAGGACTATGGCTACACCTTC.

The chain is built from TRBV6-5 and TRBJ1-2, with D unclear. CDR1 and CDR2 (germline): MNHEY, SVGAGI. This CDR3 contains 14 residues. Trimming removed 2 bases at V and 4 bases at J, with 11 bases between. CDR3 nucleotide sequence: TGTGCCAGCAGTTACATCCAGGATCCCTATGGCTACACCTTC. It translates to CASSYIQDPYGYTF.

This clone is a singleton in its sample. The chain employs TRBV15 and TRBJ2-3; the D gene is possibly TRBD2 (5 bases). Germline V CDR1 and CDR2: LNHNV, YYDKDF (reference sequence). This CDR3 region has 16 residues. Trimming pared 0 bases from V and 3 bases from J, leaving 13 bases between. CDR3 sequence reads: CATSRDGSVGTDTQYF. CDR3 in DNA: TGTGCCACCAGCAGAGATGGTAGCGTAGGTACAGATACGCAGTATTTT.

The chain links TRBV5-1 to TRBJ1-2, with D possibly being TRBD1 (5 bases). Trimming left V 7 bases short and J 6 bases short, with 10 bases between. The CDR3 runs to 11 residues. The germline CDR1 and CDR2 sequences are SGHRS and YFSETQ. The CDR3 here is CASLGGDGYTF. The DNA for the CDR3 is TGCGCCAGCCTTGGGGGGGATGGCTACACCTTC.

This clone came up once. The gene calls are TRBV19 and TRBJ1-2; tentatively, D is TRBD1 (5 bases). With 3 bases removed from V and 4 bases from J, the gap between germline ends came to 9 bases. The CDR3 has 13 residues. Germline lookup yields CDR1 LNHDA and CDR2 SQIVND (reference sequence). CDR3 protein: CASSIGGIYGYTF. CDR3 nucleotides: TGTGCCAGTAGTATTGGGGGGATCTATGGCTACACCTTC. The variable domain in full, completed from reference TRBV19 and TRBJ1-2, reads DGGITQSPKYLFRKEGQNVTLSCEQNLNHDAMYWYRQDPGQGLRLIYYSQIVNDFQKGDIAEGYSVSREKKESFPLTVTSAQKNPTAFYLCASSIGGIYGYTFGSGTRLTVV.

The chain recombines TRBV7-2 with TRBJ1-4, with D possibly matching TRBD1 (6 bases). Per the germline V gene, CDR1 is SGHTA and CDR2 is FQGNSA. The CDR3 is 16 amino acids. Between the trimmed V and J ends, which lost 5 bases and 8 bases, there was a span of 21 bases. The CDR3 sequence is CASSPVGRGAGEKLFF. In DNA, the CDR3 is TGTGCCAGCAGCCCCGTCGGCAGGGGAGCGGGGGAAAAACTGTTTTTT.

The rearrangement links TRBV5-8 to TRBJ2-1, with 12 positions matching TRBD2. V dropped 6 bases and J dropped 0; count of bases not matched to a gene: 16. Germline V lookup: CDR1 SGHTS, CDR2 YDEGEE. There are 20 residues in the CDR3. This chain's CDR3 is CASIRTPGTSGFSSYNEQFF. In DNA, the CDR3 is TGTGCCAGCATCAGGACTCCCGGGACTAGCGGGTTTAGCTCCTACAATGAGCAGTTCTTC.

The V and J genes are TRBV4-1 and TRBJ1-5; 9 bases map to TRBD1. The CDR3 totals 15 residues. J gave up 7 bases and V 2 bases, and 6 bases lay outside the gene matches. CDR1 is MGHRA, CDR2 YSYEKL, per germline. CDR3 nucleotide sequence: TGCGCCAGCAGCCAAAAACAGGGGGCCGGACAGCCCCAGCATTTT. Amino acids: CASSQKQGAGQPQHF.